The 15 T cell receptor beta chains below all came from one sample that was sequenced in a study of T-cell memory formation after mild COVID-19. A single record per CDR3 protein comes from TCRdb applying MiXCR to the 5' RACE reads. The sample gives about 280,000 distinct CDR3 sequences, approximately 7.6% of which show up once; around a fifth is in the top ten. The specimen was PBMCs or a T cell subset sorted from them (not recorded which). All receptors derive from a young man who had mild COVID-19 (a few samples of this study predate the infection). Cell type and time point are not known.

This sequence joins TRBV20-1 and TRBJ1-1; 7 nucleotides line up with TRBD1. The junction had 11 bases not matched to a gene; V was cut back by 5 bases and J by 2 bases. Germline CDR1 reads DFQATT; CDR2 reads SNEGSKA (reference sequence). The CDR3 has 15 residues. CDR3 DNA: TGCAGTGCTCCCACAAGGACAGGCGTCAACACTGAAGCTTTCTTT. Translating it yields CSAPTRTGVNTEAFF.

This clonotype was seen at least ten times. V usage is TRBV25-1 and J usage is TRBJ2-7, with 10 bases matching TRBD1. J was trimmed by 3 bases and V by 1 base; bases with no gene match: 6. Per germline, CDR1 MGHDK and CDR2 SYGVNS. The CDR3 extends over 16 amino acids. The CDR3 reads CASSEWGDRGVYEQYF. CDR3 coding DNA: TGTGCCAGCAGTGAATGGGGGGACAGGGGAGTCTACGAGCAGTACTTC.

The chain uses TRBV5-1 and TRBJ2-2; the D is unclear. The germline V and J ends were trimmed by 4 bases and 6 bases, with 16 bases remaining between them. This CDR3 comprises 15 residues. Germline CDR1 is SGHRS and CDR2 is YFSETQ. The CDR3 spells CASSPSGFRSGELFF. CDR3 in DNA: TGCGCCAGCAGCCCGTCCGGGTTCCGGTCCGGGGAGCTGTTTTTT.

This clonotype was counted only a few times. The chain employs TRBV12-3 or TRBV12-4 and TRBJ1-2; TRBD1 aligns across 8 bases. There are 14 residues in the CDR3. The J segment lost 4 bases and the V segment lost 6 bases, leaving 7 bases of the junction unmatched. Here the CDR3 reads CASSGQGGSYGYTF. As DNA, the CDR3 is TGTGCCAGCAGCGGACAGGGAGGAAGCTATGGCTACACCTTC.

This clonotype was seen a handful of times. The rearrangement links TRBV5-1 to TRBJ1-1, with TRBD1 matching 8 bases. There are 14 residues in the CDR3. Germline trimming cut 0 bases from V and 7 bases from J; bases unmatched to any gene: 5. Germline V gene sequence: CDR1 SGHRS, CDR2 YFSETQ. The DNA of the CDR3 is TGCGCCAGCAGCTTGGAAACAGGGGGTGGTGAAGCTTTCTTT. Its translation: CASSLETGGGEAFF.

The V call is TRBV5-4, the J call TRBJ2-3, with D unclear. Trimming took off 5 bases at V and 0 bases at J, with 10 bases between the two ends. Germline-derived CDR1 and CDR2 are SGHNT and YYREEE (reference sequence). The CDR3 spans 14 residues. CDR3 sequence reads: CASRVQSSTDTQYF. The CDR3 DNA reads as TGTGCCAGCAGAGTACAGTCTAGCACAGATACGCAGTATTTT.

This clonotype was seen a few times. The chain links TRBV6-2 or TRBV6-3 to TRBJ2-3; no clear D gene. Germline CDR1 is MNHEY and CDR2 is SVGEGT. V dropped 6 bases and J dropped 6 bases, with 16 bases sitting between them. This CDR3 comprises 14 residues. The CDR3 DNA is TGTGCCAGCAGACGAACTACGTCGGGCGATACGCAGTATTTT. Protein sequence: CASRRTTSGDTQYF.

Notes on this clonotype: At one end, the junction sequence differs from germline, possibly due to a read error. The chain couples TRBV3-1 to TRBJ1-1; TRBD1 is a possible D gene (5 bases). Germline values: CDR1 LGHDT, CDR2 YNNKEL (reference sequence). The CDR3 loop spans 14 amino acids. CDR3 in amino acids: CASSQGPAGAESFF. The CDR3 nucleotides are TGTGCCAGCAGCCAAGGGCCGGCCGGGGCTGAATCTTTCTTT.

This clonotype was counted only a few times. The chain combines TRBV12-3 or TRBV12-4 with TRBJ2-5; 9 nucleotides align to TRBD1. J gave up 4 bases and V 5 bases, and 5 bases lay outside the gene matches. The CDR3 sequence is 14 residues long. CDR3 DNA: TGTGCCAGCAGTCCCGGGGACAGGGCAGAGACCCAGTACTTC. It encodes CASSPGDRAETQYF.

There are many counts of this clonotype. The V and J genes are TRBV12-3 or TRBV12-4 and TRBJ1-4; 9 nucleotides agree with TRBD1. J gave up 8 bases and V 6 bases, and 13 bases lay outside the gene matches. The CDR3 contains 16 residues. The CDR3 region is CASRTTGTGRFEKLFF. In DNA form, the CDR3 reads TGTGCCAGCAGAACAACCGGGACAGGGCGTTTCGAAAAACTGTTTTTT.

This clonotype was picked up many times. The chain carries TRBV5-5 and TRBJ2-2; D is possibly TRBD2 (5 bases). This CDR3 has 14 residues. V was cut by 2 bases and J by 1 base, with 6 bases left in between. The germline gives CDR1 SGHKS, CDR2 YYEKEE (reference sequence). CDR3 sequence: CASSFSGNTGELFF. In nucleotides, the CDR3 is TGTGCCAGCAGCTTCAGCGGGAACACCGGGGAGCTGTTTTTT.

In its sample, this clonotype was seen a few times. The chain employs TRBV27 and TRBJ1-2; D is ambiguous. The V end lost 6 bases, the J end lost 0 bases, and 8 bases lay between the germline ends. This CDR3 contains 13 residues. Germline assignment: CDR1 MNHEY and CDR2 SMNVEV (reference sequence). CDR3 nucleotide sequence: TGTGCCAGCAGCAAGACTCCTAACTATGGCTACACCTTC. Encoded protein: CASSKTPNYGYTF.

V usage is TRBV6-2 or TRBV6-3 and J usage is TRBJ2-1; 7 bases are a match to TRBD2. V trimming: 4 bases; J trimming: 2 bases; junction bases outside the gene matches: 2. CDR3 length equals 14 residues. Per germline, CDR1 MNHEY and CDR2 SVGEGT. CDR3 protein: CASSFAGAYNEQFF. The CDR3 DNA reads TGTGCCAGCAGTTTTGCGGGGGCCTACAATGAGCAGTTCTTC.

V and J are TRBV6-2 or TRBV6-3 and TRBJ1-2; perhaps TRBD1 as D (5 bases). This CDR3 contains 17 residues. V lost 7 bases to trimming and J lost 6 bases, with 27 bases between them. Looked up from germline, CDR1 is MNHEY and CDR2 is SVGEGT. DNA for the CDR3: TGTGCCAGCACCCAAACGGTCGGCAGGGAGGAACGGCATGGCTACACCTTC. Its translation is CASTQTVGREERHGYTF.

The table lists this clonotype with many counts. An end of the junction does not agree with germline; a read error may underlie this. This chain joins TRBV5-6 and TRBJ2-3; D is undetermined. This CDR3 region has 13 residues. Germline-derived CDR1 and CDR2 are SGHDT and YYEEEE. The chain's CDR3 is CASTHPGTDTQYF. The CDR3 nucleotides are TGTGCCAGCACCCACCCGGGCACGGATACGCAGTATTTT.